One and the same sample provided the 10 T cell receptor beta chains below, sequenced in a study of blood T cell repertoires in COVID-19. Generated by immunoSEQ multiplex PCR, the TCRdb table keeps only in-frame clones and is missing some. The sample has approximately 240,000 clones; about 90% are singletons. The source material was PBMCs or T cells enriched from blood (not recorded which). These receptors were collected from a woman between 18 and 29 years old who had recovered from COVID-19.

The chain uses TRBV12-5 and TRBJ1-2; no clear D. Germline V CDR1 and CDR2: LGHNT, FRNRAP. V shed 0 bases and J shed 8 bases, with 7 bases lying between them. This CDR3 region has 12 residues. The CDR3 reads CASGLVLGGYTF. CDR3 DNA: TGTGCTAGTGGTTTGGTATTGGGCGGCTACACCTTC.

This clone appeared a few times. The chain carries TRBV7-3 and TRBJ2-7; D is possibly TRBD1 (6 bases). Between the trimmed V and J ends, which lost 4 bases and 3 bases, there was a span of 10 bases. The CDR3 has 13 amino acids. Per the germline V gene, CDR1 is SGHTA and CDR2 is FQGTGA. The DNA for the CDR3 is TGTGCCAGCAGCTCCTCGGACAGCTACGAGCAGTACTTC. This codes for CASSSSDSYEQYF.

The chain recombines TRBV18 with TRBJ2-2, with D possibly TRBD1 on 6 matching bases. Per the germline V gene, CDR1 is KGHSH and CDR2 is LQKENI. V was shortened by 3 bases and J by 0 bases, with 11 bases between the two germline ends. The CDR3 covers 16 residues. CDR3 amino acids: CASSPLRQANTGELFF. In nucleotides, the CDR3 is TGTGCCAGCTCACCGTTGAGACAGGCGAACACCGGGGAGCTGTTTTTT.

J is TRBJ2-1 and V is TRBV5-6, with D maybe TRBD2 (6 bases). CDR1 SGHDT and CDR2 YYEEEE come from the germline V gene. The length of the CDR3 is 15 residues. Trimming cost V 4 bases and J 8 bases, with 19 bases left between them. The CDR3 is CASSPRLLAADEQFF. As DNA, the CDR3 is TGTGCCAGCAGCCCCCGTTTACTAGCAGCAGATGAGCAGTTCTTC.

V is TRBV7-3 and J is TRBJ1-1; D is ambiguous. V lost 1 base to trimming and J lost 7 bases, with 10 bases between them. There are 13 residues in the CDR3. Germline V gives CDR1 SGHTA, CDR2 FQGTGA. CDR3 in DNA: TGTGCCAGCAGCTTAAATTTGCGGGGTGAAGCTTTCTTT. It yields the protein CASSLNLRGEAFF. Supplemented by reference TRBV7-3 and TRBJ1-1, the full variable domain reads GAGVSQTPSNKVTEKGKYVELRCDPISGHTALYWYRQSLGQGPEFLIYFQGTGAADDSGLPNDRFFAVRPEGSVSTLKIQRTERGDSAVYLCASSLNLRGEAFFGQGTRLTVV.

The chain has TRBV6-1 and TRBJ1-3, with D maybe TRBD1 (5 bases). Trimming left V 2 bases short and J 4 bases short, with 9 bases between. CDR1 and CDR2 (germline): MNHNS, SASEGT. This CDR3 region has 14 residues. CDR3 amino acids: CASSEQGRGNTIYF. The CDR3 DNA follows: TGTGCCAGCAGTGAACAGGGCCGGGGAAACACCATATATTTT.

This chain connects TRBV28 to TRBJ1-2, with a weak D call TRBD1 (5 bases). This CDR3 contains 14 residues. Germline V CDR1 and CDR2: MDHEN, SYDVKM. Trimming removed 2 bases from V and 4 bases from J, with 11 bases in between. This chain's CDR3 is CASSLGAGSYGYTF. CDR3 bases: TGTGCCAGCAGTTTAGGGGCAGGCTCCTATGGCTACACCTTC.

This rearrangement joins TRBV5-4 to TRBJ1-1; 9 bases match TRBD1. The germline V gene has CDR1 SGHNT and CDR2 YYREEE (reference sequence). J was trimmed by 11 bases and V by 4 bases; bases with no gene match: 9. The CDR3 is made up of 13 amino acids. This CDR3 reads CASSQLAQGAAFF. CDR3 bases: TGTGCCAGCAGCCAGCTTGCACAGGGGGCTGCTTTCTTT.

The chain carries TRBV11-2 and TRBJ2-7; no clear D. Germline lookup yields CDR1 SGHAT and CDR2 FQNNGV. The V gene lost 4 bases and the J gene lost 7 bases, with 8 bases spanning the gap. This CDR3 has 11 residues. This chain's CDR3 is CASSSWSEQYF. CDR3 nucleotides: TGTGCCAGCAGCTCCTGGAGTGAGCAGTACTTC.

The V gene is TRBV7-9, the J gene TRBJ1-1; D is ambiguous. V was clipped by 3 bases and J by 4 bases, with 27 bases between them. Per the germline V gene, CDR1 is SEHNR and CDR2 is FQNEAQ (reference sequence). The CDR3 extends over 19 amino acids. The CDR3 DNA is TGTGCCAGCAGCTTTAGCCCCGCTGGGAGTCTTCGGGCAGGCACTGAAGCTTTCTTT. Protein product: CASSFSPAGSLRAGTEAFF.